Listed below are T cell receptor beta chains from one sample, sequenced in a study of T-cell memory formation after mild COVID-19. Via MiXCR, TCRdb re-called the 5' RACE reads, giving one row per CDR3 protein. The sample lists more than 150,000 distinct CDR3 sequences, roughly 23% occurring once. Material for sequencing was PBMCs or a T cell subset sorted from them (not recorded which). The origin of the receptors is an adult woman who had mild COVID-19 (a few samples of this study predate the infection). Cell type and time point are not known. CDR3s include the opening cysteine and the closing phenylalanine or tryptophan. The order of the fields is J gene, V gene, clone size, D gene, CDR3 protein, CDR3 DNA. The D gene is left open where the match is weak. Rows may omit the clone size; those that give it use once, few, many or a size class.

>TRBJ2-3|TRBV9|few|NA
CASGIGTAPADTQYF
TGTGCCAGCGGAATAGGGACCGCTCCGGCAGATACGCAGTATTTT
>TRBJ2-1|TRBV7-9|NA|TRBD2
CASSPKLLAGDNEQFF
TGTGCCAGCAGCCCTAAACTACTAGCGGGAGATAATGAGCAGTTCTTC
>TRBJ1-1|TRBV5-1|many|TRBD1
CASSDPGTGNTEAFF
TGCGCCAGCAGCGACCCCGGGACAGGGAACACTGAAGCTTTCTTT
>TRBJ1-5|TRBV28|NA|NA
CASSFFRLNSNQPQHF
TGTGCCAGCAGTTTTTTCAGACTAAATAGCAATCAGCCCCAGCATTTT
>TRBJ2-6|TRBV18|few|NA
CASLENSGANVLTF
TGTGCCAGCTTGGAAAACTCTGGGGCCAACGTCCTGACTTTC
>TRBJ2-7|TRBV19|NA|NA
CASSRTGIYYEQYF
TGTGCCAGTAGTAGGACTGGAATCTACTACGAGCAGTACTTC
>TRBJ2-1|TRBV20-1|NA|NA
CSARDIRSGAEEQFF
TGCAGTGCTAGAGATATCCGGTCGGGGGCGGAGGAGCAGTTCTTC
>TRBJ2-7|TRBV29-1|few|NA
CSVEVPTVSSYEQYF
TGCAGCGTTGAAGTCCCGACGGTAAGCTCCTACGAGCAGTACTTC
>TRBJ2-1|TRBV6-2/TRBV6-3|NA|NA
CASTRGEINEQFF
TGTGCCAGCACCCGAGGGGAAATTAATGAGCAGTTCTTC
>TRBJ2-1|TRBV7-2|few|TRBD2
CASSYRLAGGPNEQFF
TGTGCCAGCAGCTACCGACTAGCGGGAGGGCCTAACGAGCAGTTCTTC
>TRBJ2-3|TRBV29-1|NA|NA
CSVDKEQSTDTQYF
TGCAGCGTTGATAAGGAACAGTCCACAGATACGCAGTATTTT
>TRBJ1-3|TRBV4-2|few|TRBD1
CASSQDGGSGGSGNTIYF
TGTGCCAGCAGCCAAGATGGGGGATCAGGGGGCTCTGGAAACACCATATATTTT
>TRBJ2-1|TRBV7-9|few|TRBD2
CASSPRTSGVYNEQFF
TGTGCCAGCAGCCCCCGGACTAGCGGAGTCTACAATGAGCAGTTCTTC
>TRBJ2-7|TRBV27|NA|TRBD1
CASSLVRTGSYEQYF
TGTGCCAGCAGTCTTGTCCGGACAGGCTCCTACGAGCAGTACTTC
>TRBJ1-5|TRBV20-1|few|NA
CSARGNGGNQPQHF
TGCAGTGCTAGAGGGAATGGGGGCAATCAGCCCCAGCATTTT
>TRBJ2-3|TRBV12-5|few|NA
CASGLVLPSVTDTQYF
TGTGCTAGTGGTTTGGTCCTTCCTTCGGTAACAGATACGCAGTATTTT
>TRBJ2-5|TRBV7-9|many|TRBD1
CASSPDRAQETQYF
TGTGCCAGCAGTCCTGACAGGGCCCAAGAGACCCAGTACTTC
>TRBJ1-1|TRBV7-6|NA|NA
CASSLVRAGMGTEAFF
TGTGCCAGCAGCTTAGTGCGGGCAGGGATGGGCACTGAAGCTTTCTTT
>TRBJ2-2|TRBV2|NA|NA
CASSAAIWGAGELFF
TGTGCCAGCAGTGCGGCCATTTGGGGGGCCGGGGAGCTGTTTTTT
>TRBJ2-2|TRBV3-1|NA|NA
CASSRSIWENTGELFF
TGTGCCAGCAGTCGGAGTATTTGGGAGAACACCGGGGAGCTGTTTTTT
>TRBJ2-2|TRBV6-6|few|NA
CASSYSHWSTGELFF
TGTGCCAGCAGTTACTCGCATTGGAGCACCGGGGAGCTGTTTTTT
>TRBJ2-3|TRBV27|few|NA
CASSFGNTVLSTDTQYF
TGTGCCAGCAGTTTCGGTAATACGGTACTAAGCACAGATACGCAGTATTTT